Following are 21 T cell receptor beta chains from one sample sequenced in a study of blood T cell repertoires in COVID-19. Generated by immunoSEQ multiplex PCR, the TCRdb table keeps only in-frame clones and is missing some. Found here are 200,000 or so clones, roughly four fifths of them singletons; the top ten hold less than 2%. The specimen was PBMCs or T cells enriched from blood (not recorded which). These receptors were obtained from a man in his sixties who had recovered from COVID-19.

This clone was found a few times. The rearrangement links TRBV2 to TRBJ2-1; 9 nucleotides agree with TRBD2. The CDR3 totals 14 residues. V lost 9 bases, J lost 7 bases, and 10 bases stayed unmatched. CDR1 and CDR2 from the germline V gene are SNHLY and FYNNEI. The CDR3 sequence: CASLSGGSGNEQFF. Written as DNA, the CDR3 is TGTGCCAGTTTAAGCGGGGGGTCAGGTAATGAGCAGTTCTTC.

V gene TRBV24-1 combines with J gene TRBJ2-5; the D gene is possibly TRBD1 (6 bases). Per germline, CDR1 KGHDR and CDR2 SFDVKD. Trimming took 1 base from V and 1 from J, leaving 9 bases between them. CDR3 length equals 15 residues. CDR3 bases: TGTGCCACCAGTGATTTTAGGGGGAGCCAAGAGACCCAGTACTTC. Its protein is CATSDFRGSQETQYF.

The rearrangement uses TRBV4-1 and TRBJ2-7, with TRBD2 matching over 11 bases. This CDR3 is built from 18 residues. The V gene's germline CDR1 is MGHRA and CDR2 YSYEKL. The ends lost 4 bases at V and 0 bases at J; junction bases unmatched: 11. Here the CDR3 DNA reads TGCGCCAGCAGCCCGAGCGAAACTAGCGGGGGAAGCTCCTACGAGCAGTACTTC. Protein: CASSPSETSGGSSYEQYF.

The chain has TRBV7-2 and TRBJ2-7; no firm D call. Per germline, CDR1 SGHTA and CDR2 FQGNSA. Trimming removed 5 bases from V and 2 bases from J, with 7 bases in between. The CDR3 sequence is 12 residues long. In DNA form, the CDR3 reads TGTGCCAGCAGCCCCTCCGCCTACGAGCAGTACTTC. Residues: CASSPSAYEQYF.

The chain carries TRBV7-3 and TRBJ1-2, with 7 nucleotides matching TRBD1. CDR1 SGHTA and CDR2 FQGTGA come from the germline V gene. This CDR3 contains 13 residues. The ends lost 5 bases at V and 7 bases at J; junction bases unmatched: 7. The CDR3 DNA sequence: TGTGCCAGCAGCGACACAGGGGTGGGTGGCTACACCTTC. It codes for CASSDTGVGGYTF.

The chain links TRBV9 to TRBJ2-7; a weak D match, TRBD1 (5 bases). V dropped 0 bases and J dropped 5 bases, with 15 bases sitting between them. The CDR3 totals 15 residues. Germline values: CDR1 SGDLS, CDR2 YYNGEE. Here the CDR3 reads CASSVEAGFGNEQYF. The DNA of the CDR3 is TGTGCCAGCAGCGTAGAGGCAGGGTTTGGTAACGAGCAGTACTTC.

The chain is built from TRBV3-1 (or the pseudogene TRBV3-2) and TRBJ2-5; D might be TRBD1 (6 bases). CDR1 is LGHDT and CDR2 is YNNKEL in the germline V gene (reference sequence). The CDR3 length is 13 residues. V lost 5 bases and J 5 bases, leaving 12 bases between the germline ends. The CDR3 DNA is TGTGCCAGCAGCGTGGGGGCTAAGGAGACCCAGTACTTC. Its translation is CASSVGAKETQYF.

This chain connects TRBV20-1 to TRBJ2-7; D gene uncertain. CDR3 length: 11 amino acids. The germline gives CDR1 DFQATT, CDR2 SNEGSKA (reference sequence). Trimming stripped 5 bases from V and 6 bases from J, with 11 bases between. This CDR3 reads CSAAKTLEQYF. CDR3 sequence (DNA): TGCAGTGCTGCAAAGACACTCGAGCAGTACTTC.

This clone came up a few times. V gene TRBV27 combines with J gene TRBJ2-7, with D perhaps TRBD1 (6 bases). V shed 7 bases and J shed 6 bases, with 10 bases lying between them. Germline CDR1 is MNHEY and CDR2 is SMNVEV (reference sequence). The CDR3 has 11 amino acids. The CDR3 spells CASTQGLEQYF. The CDR3 nucleotides read TGTGCCAGCACACAGGGTCTCGAGCAGTACTTC.

The sample holds one count of this clone. This rearrangement joins TRBV19 to TRBJ1-6; D is ambiguous. The germline V gene encodes CDR1 LNHDA and CDR2 SQIVND (reference sequence). Deletions cut 5 bases from V and 0 bases from J, with 14 bases between. This CDR3 is 17 amino acids long. In DNA form, the CDR3 reads TGTGCCAGTAGTGCAAGGACTCCGAGCTCCTATAATTCACCCCTCCACTTT. This translates into CASSARTPSSYNSPLHF. The full variable domain, in which reference TRBV19 and TRBJ1-6 provide the parts outside the CDR3, is DGGITQSPKYLFRKEGQNVTLSCEQNLNHDAMYWYRQDPGQGLRLIYYSQIVNDFQKGDIAEGYSVSREKKESFPLTVTSAQKNPTAFYLCASSARTPSSYNSPLHFGNGTRLTVT.

The chain joins TRBV4-1 to TRBJ1-2; 12 nucleotides agree with TRBD1. The V gene's germline CDR1 is MGHRA and CDR2 YSYEKL. The trim removed 4 bases at V and 8 bases at J, leaving 2 bases unmatched. The CDR3 spans 13 residues. The CDR3 loop is CASSRDRGQGYTF. Here the CDR3 DNA reads TGCGCCAGCAGCCGGGACAGGGGGCAAGGCTACACCTTC.

Only a few counts were recorded for this clone. The J gene is TRBJ1-2, the V gene TRBV5-6; the match to TRBD1 covers 7 bases. Trimming at V came to 4 bases and at J to 9 bases, leaving 12 bases not matched to a gene. The length of the CDR3 is 14 residues. Germline V gene lookup returns CDR1 SGHDT and CDR2 YYEEEE. CDR3 in amino acids: CASSRENRGLSYTF. The DNA for the CDR3 is TGTGCCAGCAGCCGAGAGAACAGGGGTTTAAGCTACACCTTC.

The V gene is TRBV6-5, the J gene TRBJ1-1; the match to TRBD1 covers 10 bases. The V gene's germline CDR1 is MNHEY and CDR2 SVGAGI. The V gene end was trimmed by 8 bases and the J gene end by 4 bases; junction bases not matched to a gene: 10. The CDR3 runs 15 residues. The DNA for the CDR3 is TGTGCCAGCGTAGAAGACAGGGGGCTTTTCACTGAAGCTTTCTTT. This sequence encodes CASVEDRGLFTEAFF.

This chain joins TRBV19 and TRBJ2-3, with 11 nucleotides matching TRBD2. J was trimmed by 6 bases and V by 6 bases; bases with no gene match: 2. The CDR3 has 13 amino acids. CDR1 and CDR2 from the germline V gene are LNHDA and SQIVND (reference sequence). CDR3 sequence reads: CASRASGGDTQYF. DNA for the CDR3: TGTGCCAGTAGGGCTAGCGGGGGGGATACGCAGTATTTT. Using reference TRBV19 and TRBJ2-3 for the parts outside the CDR3, the full variable domain is DGGITQSPKYLFRKEGQNVTLSCEQNLNHDAMYWYRQDPGQGLRLIYYSQIVNDFQKGDIAEGYSVSREKKESFPLTVTSAQKNPTAFYLCASRASGGDTQYFGPGTRLTVL.

Only a few counts were recorded for this clone. The chain couples TRBV19 to TRBJ1-1; D uncertain. V gave up 5 bases and J gave up 1 base, with 8 bases separating them. CDR3 length: 13 amino acids. The germline CDR1 and CDR2 sequences are LNHDA and SQIVND (reference sequence). Here the CDR3 reads CASSVGRNTEAFF. The CDR3 nucleotides are TGTGCCAGTAGTGTTGGGAGGAACACTGAAGCTTTCTTT. The full variable domain, rest sourced from reference TRBV19 and TRBJ1-1, is DGGITQSPKYLFRKEGQNVTLSCEQNLNHDAMYWYRQDPGQGLRLIYYSQIVNDFQKGDIAEGYSVSREKKESFPLTVTSAQKNPTAFYLCASSVGRNTEAFFGQGTRLTVV.

V and J are TRBV5-1 and TRBJ2-7; 12 bases agree with TRBD2. The CDR3 loop spans 18 amino acids. Germline trimming cut 4 bases from V and 2 bases from J; bases unmatched to any gene: 13. Germline assignment: CDR1 SGHRS and CDR2 YFSETQ. The CDR3 sequence: CASSLAPSSGGGAYEQYF. CDR3 sequence (DNA): TGCGCCAGCAGCCTCGCACCCTCTAGCGGGGGGGGCGCCTACGAGCAGTACTTC.

This clone was observed a single time. The CDR3 DNA reads TGTGCCAGTACCCGACAGATTTCGAGCAATCAGCCCCAGCATTTT. Protein: CASTRQISSNQPQHF. The genes are TRBV19 and TRBJ1-5, with D possibly matching TRBD1 (5 bases). Germline V lookup: CDR1 LNHDA, CDR2 SQIVND (reference sequence). Trimming took 7 bases from V and 1 from J, leaving 14 bases between them. The CDR3 loop spans 15 amino acids.

The sample holds one count of this clone. This sequence joins TRBV7-6 and TRBJ2-1; maybe TRBD1 (6 bases). V was clipped by 5 bases and J by 9 bases, with 11 bases between them. The germline gives CDR1 SGHVS, CDR2 FNYEAQ. CDR3 length: 12 amino acids. The CDR3 loop is CASSPTGSEQFF. CDR3 nucleotides: TGTGCCAGCAGCCCCACAGGGAGTGAGCAGTTCTTC. Combining the CDR3 with reference TRBV7-6 and TRBJ2-1 gives the whole variable domain GAGVSQSPRYKVTKRGQDVALRCDPISGHVSLYWYRQALGQGPEFLTYFNYEAQQDKSGLPNDRFSAERPEGSISTLTIQRTEQRDSAMYRCASSPTGSEQFFGPGTRLTVL.

This clone has more than one count but fewer than ten. The chain uses TRBV27 and TRBJ2-7; D is possibly TRBD1 (6 bases). The length of the CDR3 is 15 residues. V gave up 6 bases and J gave up 2 bases, with 17 bases separating them. Germline V gene data show CDR1 as MNHEY and CDR2 as SMNVEV (reference sequence). The CDR3 nucleotides read TGTGCCAGCAGCTCGGGACAACAATTACCCTACGAGCAGTACTTC. Amino acids: CASSSGQQLPYEQYF.

This chain uses TRBV6-4 with TRBJ2-1; 8 positions agree with TRBD2. In germline, CDR1 is MRHNA, CDR2 SNTAGT. Trimming cost V 6 bases and J 3 bases; bases outside gene matches: 7. CDR3 length equals 15 residues. In DNA form, the CDR3 reads TGTGCCAGCAGCCTCTTGGCGGGGGGCTACAATGAGCAGTTCTTC. Translation gives CASSLLAGGYNEQFF.

Concerning this clone: A junction end diverges from the germline sequence, so it may reflect a read error. CDR3 protein: CASSSALAGGHSVGSYNEQFF. The CDR3 coding sequence is TGTGCTAGCAGCTCGGCACTAGCGGGGGGCCACTCGGTCGGGTCCTACAATGAGCAGTTCTTC. The V gene is TRBV7-7, the J gene TRBJ2-1, with 12 bases aligning to TRBD2. There are 21 residues in the CDR3. The germline gives CDR1 SSHAT, CDR2 FNYEAQ (reference sequence).